Listed below are T cell receptor beta chains from one sample, sequenced in a study of T cell responses to AZD1222 COVID-19 vaccine. Clones were sequenced by immunoSEQ multiplex PCR, and TCRdb holds only the in-frame ones, with some missing. The sample yields over 95,000 clones, around 89% seen once. Material: peripheral blood, obtained on day 0 of AZD1222 vaccination. All receptors derive from an adult in good health. CDR3s include the opening cysteine and the closing phenylalanine or tryptophan. Each record gives: CDR3 length, D gene, J gene, V gene, clone size, CDR3 DNA, CDR3 protein. The D gene is left open where the match is weak. Some rows mark clone size as missing; the rest say once, few, many or name a class of expanded clone.

15,TRBD1,TRBJ2-1,TRBV3-1/TRBV3-2,-,TGTGCCAGCAGCCAAGTCCAGGGGGCCGTGAATGAGCAGTTCTTC,CASSQVQGAVNEQFF
11,-,TRBJ2-5,TRBV7-2,-,TGTGCCAGCAGCTTTTACGAGACCCAGTACTTC,CASSFYETQYF
14,TRBD1,TRBJ2-3,TRBV10-3,-,TGTGCCATCACCACCGGGACAGAGGCAGATACGCAGTATTTT,CAITTGTEADTQYF
15,TRBD2,TRBJ2-7,TRBV19,-,TGTGCCAGTAGTATTCGTACTAGCGGGAGGGACGAGCAGTACTTC,CASSIRTSGRDEQYF
15,-,TRBJ2-1,TRBV7-2,-,TGTGCCAGCAGCCCGAGGTCATCGGCCTACAATGAGCAGTTCTTC,CASSPRSSAYNEQFF
15,TRBD1,TRBJ1-5,TRBV5-5,-,TGTGCCAGCAGCCGGACAGGGGGTCTCAATCAGCCCCAGCATTTT,CASSRTGGLNQPQHF
13,-,TRBJ1-2,TRBV20-1,few,TGCAGTGCTAGTTATCCTAGACCTTATGGCTACACCTTC,CSASYPRPYGYTF
15,-,TRBJ2-1,TRBV2,-,TGTGCCAGCAGTTTTGAGCGGAGCTCCTACAATGAGCAGTTCTTC,CASSFERSSYNEQFF
12,-,TRBJ1-5,TRBV6-2/TRBV6-3,-,TGTGCCAGCAGTTACCCGGGCCAGCCCCAGCATTTT,CASSYPGQPQHF
16,TRBD1,TRBJ1-6,TRBV5-1,-,TGCGCCAGCAGCTCCGGACAGGCTAATTCAGGCGCGCCCCTCCACTTT,CASSSGQANSGAPLHF
13,-,TRBJ1-1,TRBV2,few,TGTGCCAGCACCGCAGGGCCGGGCACTGAAGCTTTCTTT,CASTAGPGTEAFF
13,TRBD1,TRBJ2-5,TRBV6-5,-,TGTGCCAGCAGTAGGGACAGGCAAGAGACCCAGTACTTC,CASSRDRQETQYF
13,-,TRBJ2-5,TRBV4-3,-,TGCGCCAGCAGCCAAGAGAGGTGGCAGACCCAGTACTTC,CASSQERWQTQYF
15,-,TRBJ2-7,TRBV7-6,-,TGTGCCAGCAGCTTAGCGGCAGGGGAGGTCTACGAGCAGTACTTC,CASSLAAGEVYEQYF
13,-,TRBJ1-3,TRBV2,-,TGTGCCAGCAGCCGAGGGAGGGAGAACACCATATATTTT,CASSRGRENTIYF
17,TRBD2,TRBJ2-1,TRBV6-1,-,TGTGCCAGCAGTGAAGCGCTAGGTAGCGGGGGGTTGAATGAGCAGTTCTTC,CASSEALGSGGLNEQFF
11,-,TRBJ1-4,TRBV19,-,TGTGCCAGTGCCTCGGCCCGAAAACTGTTTTTT,CASASARKLFF
15,TRBD1,TRBJ1-1,TRBV19,-,TGTGCCAGTAGTAATCGGGACAGGGTGGGTACTGAAGCTTTCTTT,CASSNRDRVGTEAFF
13,-,TRBJ2-7,TRBV11-3,once,TGTGCCAGCAGTTTTGGGACTTCCTACGAGCAGTACTTC,CASSFGTSYEQYF
14,-,TRBJ1-5,TRBV6-5,-,TGTGCCAGCACGACGTCAGATAGCAATCAGCCCCAGCATTTT,CASTTSDSNQPQHF
16,-,TRBJ2-2,TRBV9,-,TGTGCCAGCAGCCCCCAGGGGACGGGGTACACCGGGGAGCTGTTTTTT,CASSPQGTGYTGELFF
14,-,TRBJ2-1,TRBV2,-,TGTGCCAGCAGTGACGGGACTGGAGACAATGAGCAGTTCTTC,CASSDGTGDNEQFF
14,-,TRBJ1-2,TRBV28,-,TGTGCCAGCAGTTTGGGGGGGATTAACTATGGCTACACCTTC,CASSLGGINYGYTF
15,-,TRBJ1-1,TRBV13,-,TGTGCCAGCAGCCGAGGGCCGGGAAGGAACACTGAAGCTTTCTTT,CASSRGPGRNTEAFF
17,-,TRBJ1-5,TRBV7-2,few,TGTGCCAGCAGCTCATTAGGGGGGTCGGGGAGCAATCAGCCCCAGCATTTT,CASSSLGGSGSNQPQHF
15,TRBD1,TRBJ2-1,TRBV27,-,TGTGCCAGCAGTTTGGGACAGGGTCGCAACAATGAGCAGTTCTTC,CASSLGQGRNNEQFF
14,TRBD1,TRBJ2-3,TRBV7-2,-,TGTGCCAGCAGCCCCGGACAGGGGCCAGATACGCAGTATTTT,CASSPGQGPDTQYF
14,-,TRBJ2-5,TRBV5-1,-,TGCGCCAGCAGCTTGGACCCCGGCCGGGAGACCCAGTACTTC,CASSLDPGRETQYF
14,TRBD1,TRBJ1-1,TRBV7-2,-,TGTGCCAGCAGCTCCGGGACAGCGAACACTGAAGCTTTCTTT,CASSSGTANTEAFF
15,-,TRBJ1-4,TRBV28,-,TGTGCCAGCAGTTTATACCGGACAGATAATGAAAAACTGTTTTTT,CASSLYRTDNEKLFF
15,-,TRBJ2-2,TRBV5-1,-,TGCGCCAGCAGCTGGCGGGGAGGCGATACCGGGGAGCTGTTTTTT,CASSWRGGDTGELFF
15,-,TRBJ1-2,TRBV5-1,-,TGCGCCAGCAGCTGGCAGAACCGGGACACTGGGGGCTACACCTTC,CASSWQNRDTGGYTF
15,-,TRBJ2-7,TRBV6-5,-,TGTGCCAGCAGTTACTCGAGGGGGGGGACCTACGAGCAGTACTTC,CASSYSRGGTYEQYF
15,-,TRBJ1-4,TRBV28,-,TGTGCCAGCAACCCAGGGGTTGGAGGTAATGAAAAACTGTTTTTT,CASNPGVGGNEKLFF
12,-,TRBJ1-1,TRBV10-1,-,TGCGCCAGCATATGCGGGGACACTGAAGCTTTCTTT,CASICGDTEAFF
14,-,TRBJ2-7,TRBV5-1,few,TGCGCCAGCAGCTTGGGGCCTGGTGACGGCGAGCAGTACTTC,CASSLGPGDGEQYF
16,-,TRBJ2-3,TRBV6-5,-,TGTGCCAGCAGTTACTCGTGGGACCCCTTGGCAGATACGCAGTATTTT,CASSYSWDPLADTQYF
18,-,TRBJ1-3,TRBV19,-,TGTGCCAGTAGTATTAGAACACACCACAGTTACTCTGGAAACACCATATATTTT,CASSIRTHHSYSGNTIYF
12,-,TRBJ1-5,TRBV20-1,once,TGCAGTGCTAGTCAGGGAAATCAGCCCCAGCATTTT,CSASQGNQPQHF
17,TRBD2,TRBJ2-3,TRBV7-2,-,TGTGCCAGCAGCTTAGTAGCGGGGGCCTCTAGCACAGATACGCAGTATTTT,CASSLVAGASSTDTQYF
13,-,TRBJ2-7,TRBV9,-,TGTGCCAGCAGCGTAGAAGACGGGTACGAGCAGTACTTC,CASSVEDGYEQYF
15,-,TRBJ2-7,TRBV5-6,-,TGTGCCAGCAGCTTGGGGGGGCGTGTCCGCTACGAGCAGTACTTC,CASSLGGRVRYEQYF
15,-,TRBJ1-6,TRBV7-2,-,TGTGCCAGCAGCTCGGGGCTCGAAAGGTGGTCACCCCTCCACTTT,CASSSGLERWSPLHF
14,-,TRBJ2-1,TRBV11-3,-,TGTGCCAGCAGCTTAGGGTTGGGTAACAATGAGCAGTTCTTC,CASSLGLGNNEQFF
13,-,TRBJ1-2,TRBV28,-,TGTGCCAGCAGCAACGGACACTCCTATGGCTACACCTTC,CASSNGHSYGYTF
13,-,TRBJ1-6,TRBV19,once,TGTGCCAGTAGTATAAAGCGGACTTCACCCCTCCACTTT,CASSIKRTSPLHF
14,-,TRBJ2-7,TRBV6-2/TRBV6-3,-,TGTGCCAGCAGTTACTCGACTGGAGGCCGCGAGCAGTACTTC,CASSYSTGGREQYF
12,-,TRBJ1-2,TRBV7-2,-,TGTGCCAGCAGGGGAGGAAAAGGCGGCTACACCTTC,CASRGGKGGYTF
15,TRBD2,TRBJ2-1,TRBV3-1/TRBV3-2,-,TGTGCCAGCCGCCTTACTAGCGGGAGGGGGAATGAGCAGTTCTTC,CASRLTSGRGNEQFF
15,-,TRBJ2-5,TRBV9,few,TGTGCCAGCAGCGTGGGTAATCCAGTGGAAGAGACCCAGTACTTC,CASSVGNPVEETQYF
14,TRBD1,TRBJ1-2,TRBV29-1,-,TGCAGCGTTGACGTGACAGGGGCTTACTATGGCTACACCTTC,CSVDVTGAYYGYTF
13,TRBD1,TRBJ2-5,TRBV5-4,-,TGTGCCAGCAGCGACAGGGACCAAGAGACCCAGTACTTC,CASSDRDQETQYF
13,-,TRBJ1-5,TRBV5-8,-,TGTGCCAGCAGCTTGGCTCCGGGACAGCCCCAGCATTTT,CASSLAPGQPQHF
17,-,TRBJ1-3,TRBV5-1,-,TGCGCCAGCAGCTTGGAATTAGTGCAGGGCTCTGGAAACACCATATATTTT,CASSLELVQGSGNTIYF
16,TRBD2,TRBJ2-1,TRBV6-5,-,TGTGCCAGCAGTTACTCTGAAGCGGGGGGCCGCGATGAGCAGTTCTTC,CASSYSEAGGRDEQFF